The entry below describes one T cell receptor beta chain. What it binds is unknown. The entry originates in a study of T cell responses to AZD1222 COVID-19 vaccine. Study-wide background: Some second doses came at about 4 weeks and others at about 12 weeks; these were pooled.

Germline V gene sequence: CDR1 MNHEY, CDR2 SVGEGT. V shed 0 bases and J 13 bases; nucleotides not matched to a gene: 7. The CDR3 is 14 residues long. The study, taken as a whole, reports: Rises in breadth and depth of Spike-specific TCRs came after two AZD1222 doses. Across the whole spike, CD4 TCRs peaked at regions 160-218 and 743-854. Donors were largely white British and mainly female; clonal diversity was possibly underestimated.

Here immunoSEQ multiplex PCR was the method, and the copy in TCRdb shows in-frame clones only, minus some. The table includes 150,000 or so clones, around 91% detected once. The V call is TRBV6-2 or TRBV6-3, the J call TRBJ2-1; TRBD2 matches 9 bases. Specimen: peripheral blood, collected on day 0 of AZD1222 vaccination. The receptor was derived from an adult in good health. This CDR3 is CASSYSVLAGRQFF. CDR3 nucleotide sequence: TGTGCCAGCAGTTACTCTGTCCTAGCGGGGCGACAGTTCTTC.